The 18 T cell receptor beta chains reported below all come from one sample, sequenced in a study of shared clonotypes between healthy human individuals. In the naive CD8 group, cells lacked CD45RO and were positively selected for CCR7, so terminally differentiated effector memory CD45RA+ cells were left out. Method: immunoSEQ multiplex PCR; TCRdb's copy keeps in-frame clones and lacks some. The sample yields about 2.1 million clones, 90% to 95% seen once. The specimen sequenced was naive CD8+ T cells from PBMCs. These receptors originate from a man between 18 and 35 years old in good health. Some clones in this sample may be carry-over from other donors' samples.

The chain employs TRBV30 and TRBJ2-5, with D maybe TRBD2 (5 bases). CDR3 length equals 13 residues. Trimming shortened V by 0 bases and J by 5 bases, and 10 bases separated the two germline ends. Germline CDR1 GTSNPN, CDR2 SVGIG (reference sequence). The CDR3 here is CAWSVGRRETQYF. CDR3 in DNA: TGTGCCTGGAGTGTCGGAAGGAGGGAGACCCAGTACTTC.

This sequence joins TRBV7-9 and TRBJ2-3, with 8 bases fitting TRBD1. Unmatched junction bases numbered 15, after V lost 4 bases and J lost 0 bases. This CDR3 is built from 19 residues. The germline gives CDR1 SEHNR, CDR2 FQNEAQ (reference sequence). For the CDR3, the DNA is TGTGCCAGCAGCTCGCTAGCCGGACAGGGAGAAACTAGCACAGATACGCAGTATTTT. Protein product: CASSSLAGQGETSTDTQYF.

V usage is TRBV6-5 and J usage is TRBJ2-7, with 7 nucleotides matching TRBD2. V lost 2 bases and J lost 1; bases outside the gene matches: 5. The CDR3 consists of 15 residues. Germline V lookup: CDR1 MNHEY, CDR2 SVGAGI. CDR3 protein: CASSYTSATSYEQYF. The CDR3 nucleotides are TGTGCCAGCAGTTACACTAGCGCGACATCCTACGAGCAGTACTTC.

Here the CDR3 DNA reads TGCGCCAGCAGCTTGGAGACTAGCGGATTCACAGATACGCAGTATTTT. Amino acid sequence: CASSLETSGFTDTQYF. J is TRBJ2-3 and V is TRBV5-1; 9 nucleotides agree with TRBD2. CDR1 SGHRS and CDR2 YFSETQ come from the germline V gene. The junction had 4 bases not matched to a gene; V was cut back by 0 bases and J by 2 bases. The CDR3 loop spans 16 amino acids.

This chain joins TRBV29-1 and TRBJ2-1, with a possible D match to TRBD1 (5 bases). This CDR3 is 16 amino acids long. The germline V and J ends were trimmed by 1 base and 1 base, with 14 bases remaining between them. Germline lookup yields CDR1 SQVTM and CDR2 ANQGSEA. The chain's CDR3 is CSVEVTGVGSYNEQFF. CDR3 coding DNA: TGCAGCGTTGAAGTTACAGGAGTGGGATCCTACAATGAGCAGTTCTTC.

The chain couples TRBV5-4 to TRBJ2-2; 9 bases are shared with TRBD1. The CDR3 spans 15 residues. The germline gives CDR1 SGHNT, CDR2 YYREEE (reference sequence). Germline trimming cut 8 bases from V and 5 bases from J; bases unmatched to any gene: 10. CDR3 loop: CASRRGTGRTGELFF. The CDR3 DNA reads TGTGCCAGTCGGAGGGGGACAGGGCGAACCGGGGAGCTGTTTTTT.

Here the CDR3 reads CASSRNPGNEQFF. In DNA, the CDR3 is TGTGCCAGCAGCCGGAATCCGGGGAATGAGCAGTTCTTC. This chain uses TRBV14 with TRBJ2-1; D perhaps matches TRBD2 (5 bases). This CDR3 comprises 13 residues. Germline V gene lookup returns CDR1 SGHDN and CDR2 FVKESK. Trimming left V 4 bases short and J 7 bases short, with 11 bases between.

Remarks on this clone: Other nucleotide sequences from this sample produce the same CDR3. This chain links TRBV9 with TRBJ2-2; D gene unclear. Trimming cost V 0 bases and J 6 bases, with 3 bases left between them. Germline V gene lookup returns CDR1 SGDLS and CDR2 YYNGEE. This CDR3 contains 12 residues. The CDR3 is CASSVAPGELFF. In nucleotides, the CDR3 is TGTGCCAGCAGCGTAGCGCCCGGGGAGCTGTTTTTT.

This clone was detected once. The rearrangement links TRBV27 to TRBJ1-1; D remains unclear. CDR3 length equals 17 residues. The germline CDR1 and CDR2 sequences are MNHEY and SMNVEV (reference sequence). V lost 5 bases and J lost 1, with 20 bases in between. CDR3 sequence: CASSLNRDAASNTEAFF. The CDR3 DNA sequence: TGTGCCAGCAGTCTAAACCGGGATGCCGCCTCGAACACTGAAGCTTTCTTT.

The rearrangement uses TRBV7-6 and TRBJ2-7; 7 bases are shared with TRBD1. The CDR3 has 17 amino acids. Germline CDR1 SGHVS, CDR2 FNYEAQ. V lost 3 bases and J lost 3; bases outside the gene matches: 14. The chain's CDR3 is CASSFRPWGQQGYEQYF. The CDR3 DNA follows: TGTGCCAGCAGCTTTAGGCCGTGGGGACAGCAGGGCTACGAGCAGTACTTC.

The CDR3 sequence is CASSIAPPQGLAGLGEQFF. DNA for the CDR3: TGTGCCAGTAGTATAGCCCCCCCACAGGGGCTAGCGGGATTGGGTGAGCAGTTCTTC. The gene calls are TRBV19 and TRBJ2-1; TRBD2 aligns across 9 bases. The V segment lost 1 base and the J segment 9 bases; nucleotides outside the gene matches: 19. The CDR3 totals 19 residues. Germline assignment: CDR1 LNHDA and CDR2 SQIVND (reference sequence).

This chain uses TRBV7-9 with TRBJ2-5; 7 bases are a match to TRBD1. Germline values: CDR1 SEHNR, CDR2 FQNEAQ (reference sequence). Trimming removed 5 bases from V and 7 bases from J; junction bases left unmatched: 16. This CDR3 has 16 amino acids. This chain's CDR3 is CASSPRDRVGLGTQYF. The CDR3 region has the DNA TGTGCCAGCAGCCCCCGCGACAGGGTTGGTCTCGGGACCCAGTACTTC. Full variable domain (rest looked up from reference TRBV7-9 and TRBJ2-5): DTGVSQNPRHKITKRGQNVTFRCDPISEHNRLYWYRQTLGQGPEFLTYFQNEAQLEKSRLLSDRFSAERPKGSFSTLEIQRTEQGDSAMYLCASSPRDRVGLGTQYFGPGTRLLVL.

The J gene is TRBJ1-4, the V gene TRBV28; D possibly corresponds to TRBD1 (6 bases). Germline V lookup: CDR1 MDHEN, CDR2 SYDVKM. This CDR3 has 15 amino acids. The V end lost 6 bases, the J end lost 0 bases, and 11 bases lay between the germline ends. CDR3 residues: CASRLYRATNEKLFF. The CDR3 DNA reads TGTGCCAGCAGACTATACAGGGCAACTAATGAAAAACTGTTTTTT.

This chain connects TRBV9 to TRBJ2-2, with TRBD1 matching over 7 bases. CDR3 length: 18 amino acids. Germline V lookup: CDR1 SGDLS, CDR2 YYNGEE. Trimming cost V 2 bases and J 0 bases; bases outside gene matches: 10. CDR3 region: CASSVPTTGSPNTGELFF. CDR3 in DNA: TGTGCCAGCAGCGTCCCTACGACAGGGTCCCCGAACACCGGGGAGCTGTTTTTT.

This chain connects TRBV7-8 to TRBJ2-3; D possibly matches TRBD1 or TRBD2 (5 bases each). V was pared by 0 bases and J by 5 bases, with 15 bases between. Germline lookup yields CDR1 SGHVS and CDR2 FQNEAQ. The CDR3 extends over 16 amino acids. This CDR3 is CASSLAMGRAGDTQYF. The DNA of the CDR3 is TGTGCCAGCAGCTTAGCGATGGGACGGGCGGGAGATACGCAGTATTTT.

The CDR3 loop is CASSPDRAWEQYF. The CDR3 nucleotides are TGTGCCAGCAGCCCCGACAGGGCTTGGGAGCAGTACTTC. The rearrangement links TRBV27 to TRBJ2-7, with TRBD1 identical over 7 bases. Germline V lookup: CDR1 MNHEY, CDR2 SMNVEV (reference sequence). This CDR3 is 13 amino acids long. The trim removed 6 bases at V and 7 bases at J, leaving 9 bases unmatched.

The chain has TRBV10-3 and TRBJ2-7, with 8 bases identical to TRBD1. The V and J ends lost 4 bases and 3 bases, in that order; junction bases with no gene match: 5. CDR1 is ENHRY and CDR2 is SYGVKD in the germline V gene. The CDR3 runs 14 residues. CDR3: CAISGTGRDYEQYF. The CDR3 DNA follows: TGTGCCATCAGTGGGACAGGGCGGGACTACGAGCAGTACTTC.

This chain joins TRBV25-1 and TRBJ1-2, with 10 bases identical to TRBD1. This CDR3 is built from 14 residues. In germline, CDR1 is MGHDK, CDR2 SYGVNS. Unmatched junction bases numbered 3, after V lost 4 bases and J lost 4 bases. The CDR3 region is CASSGTGGFYGYTF. The CDR3, as DNA: TGTGCCAGCAGTGGGACAGGGGGTTTCTATGGCTACACCTTC.